The present T cell receptor beta chain was sequenced within a study of T cells in Graves' hyperthyroidism and ophthalmopathy (dated by TCRdb to between 2019 and 2020). Notes on the research overall: Peripheral blood samples were taken at initial diagnosis, before any treatment was given. To identify distinguishing TCR V-J signatures, a discovery cohort of 90 to 100 patients was used, comprising fewer than 45 with Graves' ophthalmopathy and 57 with stable Graves' hyperthyroidism. Prospective prediction of ophthalmopathy was tested in an independent validation cohort of 18 to 20 hyperthyroidism patients and 15 to 17 patients who later progressed to ophthalmopathy. The 85 to 100 discovery patients were divided at random into training and test sets in a 7:3 ratio. Thyroid tissue and blood T-cell repertoires from several Graves' hyperthyroidism patients were also compared in the study. Once sampling was done, hyperthyroidism patients were given methimazole at a starting dose of 30 mg daily, whereas ophthalmopathy patients were given high-dose intravenous methylprednisolone. The paper reports TCR Vbeta CDR3 sequencing of over 130 peripheral blood samples: 40 to 45 ophthalmopathy, 75 to 80 hyperthyroidism and around 17 progressor patients.

This clonotype was observed many times. The antigen it recognizes is unknown. No per-base quality is available; no much larger clone lies one base away. Beyond this particular receptor, the publication reports: Most expanded thyroid clonotypes (frequency above 0.001) were also detected in blood, suggesting blood repertoires may reflect thyroid immune responses. Sample size was not statistically predetermined, and investigators were not blinded to group allocation. In validation, progression to ophthalmopathy was predicted by the model with roughly 71% sensitivity and 72% to 80% specificity, a median of approximately 7.1 months before onset. A 13 V-J signature model separated ophthalmopathy from stable hyperthyroidism, with nearly 90% sensitivity and 81.08% specificity in cross-validation and 80%/75% in testing.

Ophthalmopathy patients had moderately to severely active disease, with a Clinical Activity Score of 3 or more, a NOSPECS grade of 4 or more, and a disease duration of less than 3 months. Patients with uncontrolled infections, other autoimmune diseases, pregnancy or lactation were excluded. Diagnoses were based on clinical symptoms, serum thyroxine and TRAb, thyroid ultrasound and orbital computed tomography. PBMCs were isolated from more than 8 ml of fresh peripheral blood by Ficoll-Paque density gradient centrifugation. Total RNA was extracted using Trizol reagent, and RNA quality was assessed on an Agilent 2100 Bioanalyzer. The TCR beta CDR3 regions were amplified from RNA transcripts. For the first round of RT-PCR on the TCR CDR3, the HTBI primer set was used together with the Qiagen OneStep RT-PCR kit. A second multiplex PCR round built the libraries, followed by size selection and purification. Paired-end sequencing of the libraries was performed with 100 bp reads on an Illumina HiSeq2000. The authors' analysis ran thus. SOAPnuke was used to process the raw data, throwing out any read that contained adapters or uncalled bases, had a mean Phred below 15, or lacked an exact constant-primer or identifier match. COPE v1.2.5 was used to merge the high-quality paired reads, and each unique nucleotide sequence was defined as a clonotype. Clonotypes were aligned to IMGT TRBV, TRBD and TRBJ reference segments using MiTCR v1.1. Analysis was restricted to V-J combinations with a frequency above 0.0001, which covered about 99% of repertoires. A TCS score was defined as the ratio of F50 (clonal expansion) to E x V (chaos), with BLOSUM62-based TCRdist applied between CDR3 peptides within each V-J. Welch's t-statistics and random forest reduced 500 to 650 V-J features to 10 to 15, which were used in a naive Bayes classifier (R e1071). The public reads were reprocessed in TCRdb via fastp at Q25 and MiXCR, keeping in-frame beta chains. Each record represents a unique CDR3 protein, reported with the most common genes and DNA among its rows. The V and J calls and clone size are TCRdb's, not the authors'. In this sample the table shows more than 300,000 distinct CDR3 sequences, under 20% of which occur a single time. Less than 45% of the sample lies in the top ten.

V ends up 4 bases short and J 4 bases short, with an unmatched junction base count of 3. The CDR3 measures 13 amino acids from cysteine to phenylalanine. Only CDR3 DNA is held: 39 bases, read in frame from base 1. The germline V gene gives CDR1 as SGHRS and CDR2 as YFSETQ. The origin of this receptor is a young man with Graves' ophthalmopathy. The sample taken for sequencing was blood. The chain is encoded by TRBV5-1 joined to TRBJ2-3; TRBD1 fits 7 bases in the junction. The DNA sequence reads TGCGCCAGCAGCACCGGGACAGCAGATACGCAGTATTTT. This sequence encodes CASSTGTADTQYF.